This TCR beta chain was documented in a study of blood T cell repertoires in COVID-19. Study at large: Sources were T cells, B-cell-depleted T cells, or PBMCs; the material itself was cDNA or gDNA.

Authors' methods: The authors estimated nucleated cell counts from reference gene primer amplification. Assay used: immunoSEQ multiplex PCR; TCRdb lists only in-frame clones, some missing. V and J calls and clone size are as listed in that table; D and trimming were resolved from the DNA. This repertoire shows tens of thousands of clones, roughly 79% found once; its top ten account for approximately 4.9%. This CDR3 has 14 residues. V gave up 2 bases and J gave up 4 bases, with 11 bases separating them. Germline loops: CDR1 MNHEY, CDR2 SVGAGI. The V gene is TRBV6-5, the J gene TRBJ1-2; D remains unclear. Specimen: peripheral blood. The receptor's source is a human donor in a cohort sampled during active COVID-19. The CDR3 DNA sequence: TGTGCCAGCAGTTACGCGGGCTATGGCTATGGCTACACCTTC. It specifies CASSYAGYGYGYTF.